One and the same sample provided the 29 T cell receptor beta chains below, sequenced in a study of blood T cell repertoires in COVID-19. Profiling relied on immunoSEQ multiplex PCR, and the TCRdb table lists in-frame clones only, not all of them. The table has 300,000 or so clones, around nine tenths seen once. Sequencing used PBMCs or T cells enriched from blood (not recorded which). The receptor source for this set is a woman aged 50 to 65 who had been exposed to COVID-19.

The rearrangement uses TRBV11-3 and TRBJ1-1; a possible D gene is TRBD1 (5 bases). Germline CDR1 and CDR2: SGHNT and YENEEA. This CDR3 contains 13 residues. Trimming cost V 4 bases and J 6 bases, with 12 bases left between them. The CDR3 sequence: CASSSRRGSEAFF. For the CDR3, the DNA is TGTGCCAGCAGCTCCCGGCGGGGGTCTGAAGCTTTCTTT.

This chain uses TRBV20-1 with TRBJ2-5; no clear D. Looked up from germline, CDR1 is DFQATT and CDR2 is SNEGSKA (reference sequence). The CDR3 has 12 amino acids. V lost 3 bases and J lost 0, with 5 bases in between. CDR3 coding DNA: TGCAGTGCTAGTGTCAACCAAGAGACCCAGTACTTC. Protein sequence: CSASVNQETQYF.

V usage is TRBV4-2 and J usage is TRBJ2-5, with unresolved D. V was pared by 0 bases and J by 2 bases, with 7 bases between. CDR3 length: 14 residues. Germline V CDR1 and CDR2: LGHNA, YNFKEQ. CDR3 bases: TGTGCCAGCAGCCAAGAGGTAACTCAAGAGACCCAGTACTTC. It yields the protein CASSQEVTQETQYF.

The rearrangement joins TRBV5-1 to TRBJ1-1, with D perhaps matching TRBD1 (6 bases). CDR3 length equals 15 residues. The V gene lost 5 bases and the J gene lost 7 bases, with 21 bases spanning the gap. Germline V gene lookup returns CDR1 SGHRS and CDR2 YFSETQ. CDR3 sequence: CASREQGHETGEAFF. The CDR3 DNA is TGCGCCAGCAGGGAACAGGGACATGAGACGGGTGAAGCTTTCTTT.

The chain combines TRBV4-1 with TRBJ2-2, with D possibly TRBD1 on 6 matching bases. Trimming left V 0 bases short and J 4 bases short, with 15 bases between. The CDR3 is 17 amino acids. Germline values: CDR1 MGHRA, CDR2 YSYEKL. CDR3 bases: TGCGCCAGCAGCCAAGATCGTGGAGCCAGGGGCACCGGGGAGCTGTTTTTT. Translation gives CASSQDRGARGTGELFF.

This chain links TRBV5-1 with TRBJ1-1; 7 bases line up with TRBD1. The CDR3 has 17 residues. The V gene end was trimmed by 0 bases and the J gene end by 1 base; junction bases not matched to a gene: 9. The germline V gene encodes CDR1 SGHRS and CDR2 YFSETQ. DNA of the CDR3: TGCGCCAGCAGCTTGGAGCCCCCGGGACAGTCGAACACTGAAGCTTTCTTT. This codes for CASSLEPPGQSNTEAFF. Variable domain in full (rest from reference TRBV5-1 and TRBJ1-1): KAGVTQTPRYLIKTRGQQVTLSCSPISGHRSVSWYQQTPGQGLQFLFEYFSETQRNKGNFPGRFSGRQFSNSRSEMNVSTLELGDSALYLCASSLEPPGQSNTEAFFGQGTRLTVV.

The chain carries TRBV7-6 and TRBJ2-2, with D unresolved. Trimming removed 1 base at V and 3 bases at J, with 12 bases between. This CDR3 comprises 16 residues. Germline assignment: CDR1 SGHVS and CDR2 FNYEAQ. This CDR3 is CASSLEQPPDTGELFF. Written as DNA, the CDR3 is TGTGCCAGCAGCTTAGAACAGCCCCCCGACACCGGGGAGCTGTTTTTT.

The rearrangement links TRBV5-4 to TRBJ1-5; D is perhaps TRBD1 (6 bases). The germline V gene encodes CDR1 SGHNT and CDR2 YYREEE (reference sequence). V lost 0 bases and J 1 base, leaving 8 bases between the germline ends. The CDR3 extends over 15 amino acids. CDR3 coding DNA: TGTGCCAGCAGCTTGGACCAGGGGAGCAATCAGCCCCAGCATTTT. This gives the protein CASSLDQGSNQPQHF.

The CDR3 nucleotides are TGTGCCAGCAGCCAAGCCGGGGGTTCCAACACCGGGGAGCTGTTTTTT. This gives the protein CASSQAGGSNTGELFF. The J gene is TRBJ2-2, the V gene TRBV14, with D perhaps matching TRBD2 (6 bases). CDR1 SGHDN and CDR2 FVKESK come from the germline V gene. The CDR3 runs to 16 residues. Trimming cost V 1 base and J 2 bases, with 11 bases left between them.

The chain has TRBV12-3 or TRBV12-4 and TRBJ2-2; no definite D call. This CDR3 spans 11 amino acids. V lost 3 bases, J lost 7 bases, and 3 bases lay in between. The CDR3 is CASSFLGELFF. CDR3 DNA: TGTGCCAGCAGTTTTCTCGGGGAGCTGTTTTTT.

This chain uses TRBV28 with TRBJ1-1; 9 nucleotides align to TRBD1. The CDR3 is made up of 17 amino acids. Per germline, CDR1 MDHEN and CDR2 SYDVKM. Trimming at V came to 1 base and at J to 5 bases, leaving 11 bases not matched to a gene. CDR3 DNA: TGTGCCAGCAGTTTATTGGGACAGGGATTGCGGGGGACTGAAGCTTTCTTT. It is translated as CASSLLGQGLRGTEAFF.

As DNA, the CDR3 is TGTGCCAGCAGCGTCGGGGCGGGGGGGCTCTGGTCCTACAATGAGCAGTTCTTC. Amino acids: CASSVGAGGLWSYNEQFF. J is TRBJ2-1 and V is TRBV9; 9 positions match TRBD2. Germline CDR1 SGDLS, CDR2 YYNGEE. This CDR3 has 18 amino acids. V shed 2 bases and J 1 base; nucleotides not matched to a gene: 10.

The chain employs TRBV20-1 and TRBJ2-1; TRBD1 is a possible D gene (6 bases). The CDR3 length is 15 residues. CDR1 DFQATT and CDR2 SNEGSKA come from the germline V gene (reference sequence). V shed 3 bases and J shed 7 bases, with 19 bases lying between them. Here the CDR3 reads CSASGGGRGSNEQFF. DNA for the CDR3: TGCAGTGCTAGTGGTGGGGGCAGGGGTAGTAATGAGCAGTTCTTC.

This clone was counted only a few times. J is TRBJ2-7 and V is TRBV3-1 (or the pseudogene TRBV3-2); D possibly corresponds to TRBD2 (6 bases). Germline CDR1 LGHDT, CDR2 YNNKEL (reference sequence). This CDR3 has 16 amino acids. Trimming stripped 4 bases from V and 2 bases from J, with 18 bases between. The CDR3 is CASSPRMGGLTYEQYF. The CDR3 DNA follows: TGTGCCAGCAGCCCGAGAATGGGGGGACTGACCTACGAGCAGTACTTC.

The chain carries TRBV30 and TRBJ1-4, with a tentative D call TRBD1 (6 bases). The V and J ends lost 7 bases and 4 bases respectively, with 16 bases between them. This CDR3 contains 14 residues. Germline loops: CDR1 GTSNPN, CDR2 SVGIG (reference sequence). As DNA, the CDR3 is TGTGCCTCCATCTGGGACACGCGTAATGAAAAACTGTTTTTT. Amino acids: CASIWDTRNEKLFF.

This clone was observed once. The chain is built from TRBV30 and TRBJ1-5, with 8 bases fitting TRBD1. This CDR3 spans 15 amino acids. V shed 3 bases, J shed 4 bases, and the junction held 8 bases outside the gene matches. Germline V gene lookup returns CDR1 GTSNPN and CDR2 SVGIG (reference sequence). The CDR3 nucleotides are TGTGCCTGGAGCTTAGACAGGGGCGCAAATCAGCCCCAGCATTTT. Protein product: CAWSLDRGANQPQHF.

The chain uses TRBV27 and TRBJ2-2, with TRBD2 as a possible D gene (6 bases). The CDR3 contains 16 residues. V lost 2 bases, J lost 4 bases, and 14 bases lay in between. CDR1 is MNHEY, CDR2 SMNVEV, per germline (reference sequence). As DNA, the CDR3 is TGTGCCAGCAGTTTAAGGCGCCAGGGAGGCACCGGGGAGCTGTTTTTT. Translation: CASSLRRQGGTGELFF.

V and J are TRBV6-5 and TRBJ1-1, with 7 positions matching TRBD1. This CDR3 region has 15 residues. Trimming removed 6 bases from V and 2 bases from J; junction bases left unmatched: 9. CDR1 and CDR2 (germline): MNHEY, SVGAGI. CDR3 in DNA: TGTGCCAGCAGAGTGGACAGGACCTTTAACACTGAAGCTTTCTTT. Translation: CASRVDRTFNTEAFF.

The DNA of the CDR3 is TGTGCCAGCAGCTTAGGGGCCGGGGGACAAGAGACCCAGTACTTC. Translated: CASSLGAGGQETQYF. V and J are TRBV11-1 and TRBJ2-5, with D maybe TRBD2 (6 bases). The CDR3 extends over 15 amino acids. Deletions cut 1 base from V and 2 bases from J, with 11 bases between. Germline V gene data show CDR1 as SGHAT and CDR2 as FQDESV (reference sequence).

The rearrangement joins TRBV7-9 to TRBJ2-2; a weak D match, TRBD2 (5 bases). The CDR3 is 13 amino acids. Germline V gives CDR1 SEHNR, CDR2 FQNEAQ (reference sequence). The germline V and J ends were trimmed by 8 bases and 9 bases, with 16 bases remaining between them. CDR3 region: CASRPTNLRELFF. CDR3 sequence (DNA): TGTGCCAGCCGGCCGACTAATCTACGGGAGCTGTTTTTT.

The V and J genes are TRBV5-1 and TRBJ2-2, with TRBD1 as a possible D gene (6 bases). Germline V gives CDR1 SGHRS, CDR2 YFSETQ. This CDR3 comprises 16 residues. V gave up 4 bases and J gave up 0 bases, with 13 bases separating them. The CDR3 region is CASSTAGAANTGELFF. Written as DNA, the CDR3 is TGCGCCAGCAGCACCGCAGGGGCCGCGAACACCGGGGAGCTGTTTTTT.

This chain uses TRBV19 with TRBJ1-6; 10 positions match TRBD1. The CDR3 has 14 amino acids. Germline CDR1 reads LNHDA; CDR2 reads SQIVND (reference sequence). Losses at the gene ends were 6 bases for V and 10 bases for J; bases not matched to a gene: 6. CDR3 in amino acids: CASSRDRGGSPLHF. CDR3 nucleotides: TGTGCCAGTAGCCGGGACAGGGGTGGCTCACCCCTCCACTTT.

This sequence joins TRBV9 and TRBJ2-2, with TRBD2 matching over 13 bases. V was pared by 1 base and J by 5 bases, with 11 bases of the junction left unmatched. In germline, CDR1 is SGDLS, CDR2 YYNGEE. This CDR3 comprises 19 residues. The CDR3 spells CASSVSGLAGVGETGELFF. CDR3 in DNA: TGTGCCAGCAGCGTATCCGGACTAGCGGGGGTTGGTGAGACCGGGGAGCTGTTTTTT.

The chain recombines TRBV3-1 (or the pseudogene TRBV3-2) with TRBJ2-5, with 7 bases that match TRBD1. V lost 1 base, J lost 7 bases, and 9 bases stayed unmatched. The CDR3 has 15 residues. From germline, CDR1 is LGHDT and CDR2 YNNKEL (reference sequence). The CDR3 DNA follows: TGTGCCAGCAGCCAAGTGACAGGGTTTGGGTGGACCCAGTACTTC. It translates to CASSQVTGFGWTQYF.

CDR3 sequence reads: CASSLEGGGLSYEQYF. The CDR3 region has the DNA TGTGCCAGCAGCTTAGAGGGCGGGGGCCTTTCCTACGAGCAGTACTTC. The chain employs TRBV7-2 and TRBJ2-7; D possibly corresponds to TRBD2 (7 bases). The CDR3 sequence is 16 residues long. Germline CDR1 and CDR2: SGHTA and FQGNSA. V dropped 1 base and J dropped 1 base, with 14 bases sitting between them.

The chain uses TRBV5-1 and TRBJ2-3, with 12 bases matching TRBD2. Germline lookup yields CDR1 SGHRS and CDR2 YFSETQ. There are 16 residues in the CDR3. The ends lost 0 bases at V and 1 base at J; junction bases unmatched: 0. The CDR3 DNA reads TGCGCCAGCAGCTTGGGACTAGCGGGGGGCACAGATACGCAGTATTTT. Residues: CASSLGLAGGTDTQYF.

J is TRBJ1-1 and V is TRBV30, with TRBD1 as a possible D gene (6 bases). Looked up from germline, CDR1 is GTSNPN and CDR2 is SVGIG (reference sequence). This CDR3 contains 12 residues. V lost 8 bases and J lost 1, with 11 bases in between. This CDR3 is CATGQTNTEAFF. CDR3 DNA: TGTGCCACTGGACAGACGAACACTGAAGCTTTCTTT.

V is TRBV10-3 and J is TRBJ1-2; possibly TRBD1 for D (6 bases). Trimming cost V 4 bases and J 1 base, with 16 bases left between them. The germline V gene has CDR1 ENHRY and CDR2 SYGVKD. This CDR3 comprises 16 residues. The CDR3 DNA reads TGTGCCATCAGTGCCCGGACAGACACCTTTAACTATGGCTACACCTTC. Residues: CAISARTDTFNYGYTF.

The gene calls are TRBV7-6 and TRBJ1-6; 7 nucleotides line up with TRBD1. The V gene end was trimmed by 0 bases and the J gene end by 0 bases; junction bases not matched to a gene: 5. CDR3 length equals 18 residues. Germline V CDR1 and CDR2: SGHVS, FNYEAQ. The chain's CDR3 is CASSLAVGQNSYNSPLHF. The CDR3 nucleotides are TGTGCCAGCAGCTTAGCCGTGGGACAGAACTCCTATAATTCACCCCTCCACTTT.